Included here is one TCR beta chain sequence, with context. What it recognizes is unknown. CDR1 SQVTM and CDR2 ANQGSEA come from the germline V gene. The V gene lost 4 bases and the J gene lost 6 bases, with 14 bases spanning the gap. The CDR3 spans 13 residues. The data are from a study of identical twins. Study-wide results and caveats: Models, which agreed with sharing between unrelated individuals, nonetheless underestimated the out-of-frame TCR alpha sharing seen in monozygotic twins.

In TCRdb, the 5' RACE reads were re-called with MiXCR into one record per CDR3 protein. The sample yields about 280,000 distinct CDR3 sequences, under 9% seen once. The sample was also linked to a second study, of yellow fever vaccine responses in identical twins.

The J gene is TRBJ2-3, the V gene TRBV29-1, with D uncertain. Sequenced: memory (CD45RO+) T cells sorted from blood. This receptor was taken from a woman aged 18 to 35 in good health. CDR3 loop: CSVVLGSRDTQYF. The CDR3 nucleotides are TGCAGCGTTGTTTTAGGAAGCCGGGATACGCAGTATTTT.